This T cell receptor (beta chain) was sequenced during a study of shared clonotypes between healthy human individuals. Overall study findings and caveats: Clonotypes which were not shared had lower generation probabilities than clonotypes that all four donors shared.

Deep was the level used in running the assay. Genomic DNA of each subset was evenly split across several immunoSEQ plates. Replicate PCRs run on sorted subsets employed approximately 180 ng DNA, 25,000 to 35,000 T cell genomes. TCRdb's table, derived via immunoSEQ multiplex PCR, lists solely in-frame clones and lacks some. This sample yields around 1.4 million clones, of which about 98.5% are seen a single time; 0.36% belongs to the top ten. The CDR3 covers 13 residues. Trimming left V 0 bases short and J 5 bases short, with 8 bases between. Germline V gene data show CDR1 as SGHNT and CDR2 as YENEEA. For this clone: Its antigen is currently unknown.

The chain links TRBV11-3 to TRBJ2-7, with D uncertain. The clonotype was recovered from a man aged 30 to 39 in good health. The sample comprised naive CD4+ T cells sorted from blood. Subset: CD45RA+ positively selected. DNA of the CDR3: TGTGCCAGCAGCTTAGAGTGGCTACACGAGCAGTACTTC. It specifies CASSLEWLHEQYF.